The TCR beta chain under discussion was sequenced for a study of shared clonotypes between healthy human individuals (dated by TCRdb to 2019 to 2021). Some background on the complete study: The cohort included three men and two women between 18 and 49 years of age. To estimate repertoire size and how much clonotypes are shared between individuals, the study performed deep sequencing of blood TCR repertoires from about five healthy adults. Between about 0.85 and 8.9 billion PBMCs per donor were obtained by leukapheresis. Per donor, three plates each were used for CD4 naive and CD4 memory, two for CD8 naive, and one for CD8 memory. Different laboratories and diverse techniques were used to prepare libraries and sequence TCR repertoires, to increase sequencing depth and limit assay-specific biases. The paper as a whole reports these results and caveats: Because the study included only a small number of donors, the genetic and exposure-history diversity represented was limited. Sampling was restricted to blood, and TCR repertoires in tissues likely differ from the TCR repertoires found in blood. Pairwise subsampling indicated that sequencing depth was expected to affect the degree of clonotype sharing among donors. Estimated clonotype richness was generally larger for naive than for memory subsets. Incomplete sequencing was indicated by rarefaction of sorted-subset datasets, despite the large sequencing depth. Higher generation probabilities were observed for clonotypes shared by all four sorted-subset donors than for non-shared clonotypes. Across a few donors, approximately 4.6% of naive CD4, 3% to 4% of naive CD8, roughly 2.3% of memory CD4, and 0.4% of memory CD8 clonotypes were shared.

Comments on this clone: No antigen is known for it. Base qualities are not provided; no much larger clone lies one nucleotide away.

TCR CDR3 regions were amplified from genomic DNA by multiplex PCR using the deep immunoSEQ assay. Genomic DNA extracted from each cell subset was distributed evenly over all wells of several immunoSEQ 96-well plates, and each plate served as one replicate. For sorted subsets, 150 to 250 ng of genomic DNA, equivalent to 25,000 to 35,000 T cell genomes, went into each replicate PCR. Purified libraries were measured with a Qubit 3.0 fluorometer, size-checked on a Bioanalyzer 2100, and measured again with the KAPA Library Quantification kit. Every immunoSEQ 96-well plate was sequenced on a separate single-read 150-cycle Illumina NextSeq 550 flow cell. Per the source publication's procedure: Because the immunoSEQ output held only junctional sequences and lacked quality scores, the filtering could not match the filtering applied to full-length reads. Sequences were annotated with PyIR, a Python wrapper for IgBLAST v1.9, and V/J genes and CDR3 were assigned using IMGT germline references. Any read was removed if the V/J assignment was weak (E-value above 1e-6), the CDR3 was missing, or the read contained stop codons, out-of-frame junctions, or ambiguous translated residues. V3J clonotypes were defined by identical inferred V gene, J gene, and CDR3 amino acid sequence. The percentage overlap between two repertoires was calculated by dividing the number of shared unique clonotypes by the size of the smaller repertoire. Three approaches were used to assess repertoire richness: RTK rarefaction, the Chao1 estimator, and Recon v2.1 estimates of unobserved clonotypes. Generation probabilities were computed with OLGA for all TCRbeta clonotypes obtained by the gDNA method from a handful of donors. The table was pulled from immuneACCESS by TCRdb, which kept in-frame rearrangements only. Such tables lose some clones; where checked, under half of the loss comes from unresolved V genes, and the rest has no known cause. D and trimming come from the DNA, and the V and J calls and clone size come from that table. Here the sample has 950,000 to 1,300,000 clones; roughly 75% occur a single time. The ten largest clones add up to around 1.5% of the sample.

The donors were healthy, HIV-negative adults with no recently reported acute infections or vaccinations. Every donor was a Caucasian adult residing in Nashville, Tennessee, USA. CD4+ T cells were enriched by magnetic negative selection, after which naive cells were positively selected on CD45RA and the negative fraction was taken as the memory subset. After blood collection by leukapheresis, PBMCs were isolated using Ficoll-Histopaque density gradient centrifugation and then cryopreserved in the vapor phase of liquid nitrogen. Analytical flow cytometry was used to check the purity and quantity of every magnetically sorted T cell population. From each sorted fraction, genomic DNA was isolated and quantified by UV absorbance on a Nanodrop 2000c. The germline V gene yields SGHVS for CDR1 and FQNEAQ for CDR2. V gives up 5 bases and J gives up 1 base, and the segment between their germline ends measures 11 bases. The CDR3 has 15 amino acids, counting the end cysteine and phenylalanine. Only the CDR3 DNA is retained, 45 bases long and in frame from the first base.

Sequenced sample: memory CD4+ T cells sorted from blood. The cell subset or site label corresponds to: CD45RA-negative fraction. The receptor was derived from a man aged 18 to 29 in good health. The V and J genes are TRBV7-8 and TRBJ2-2, with a tentative D gene TRBD1 over 5 matching bases. The encoded CDR3 is CASSRNDRNTGELFF. The DNA sequence is as follows: TGTGCCAGCAGCCGGAACGACAGGAACACCGGGGAGCTGTTTTTT.